This T cell receptor (beta chain) came from a study of Ad26.COV2.S vaccination and SARS-CoV-2 variants. The assay was immunoSEQ multiplex PCR, and TCRdb's table has in-frame clones only and misses some. The sample records about 350,000 clones, about 88% being singletons. Stated treatment: around 19 received Ad26.COV2.S at low or high dose, single or two shots; 5 received placebo; per-sample allocation not given. Day 63 following the first vaccine or placebo injection was when the samples were taken. Boston supplied an adult donor aged 18-55 years. Here the sequenced sample was peripheral blood, taken in a trial of Ad26.COV2.S vaccine versus placebo. The origin of this receptor is a person aged 18-60 years who received the Ad26.COV2.S COVID-19 vaccine or a placebo.

CDR3 loop: CASRGDSNEQYF. The CDR3 bases are TGTGCCAGCAGAGGGGACTCGAACGAGCAGTACTTC. The gene calls are TRBV6-5 and TRBJ2-7, with a weak D call TRBD2 (6 bases). The CDR3 sequence is 12 residues long. Germline CDR1 MNHEY, CDR2 SVGAGI. V lost 6 bases, J lost 5 bases, and 11 bases lay in between.